Sequencing of this T cell receptor (beta chain) was carried out in a study of blood T cell repertoires in COVID-19. A note on this clone: This specimen includes other DNA sequences encoding the same CDR3.

In the authors' workflow: Amplifying reference gene primers gave estimates of nucleated cell counts. TCRdb's copy holds only in-frame clones and misses some; the assay was immunoSEQ multiplex PCR. V and J calls and clone size follow that table, whereas D and trimming were derived from the DNA. The repertoire holds 350,000 or so clones, with roughly 90% as singletons. Clinical history as reported by participants underpinned cohort assignment. V was shortened by 2 bases and J by 2 bases, with 10 bases between the two germline ends. The CDR3 covers 14 residues. CDR1 LGHDT and CDR2 YNNKEL come from the germline V gene (reference sequence).

This chain connects TRBV3-1 (or the pseudogene TRBV3-2) to TRBJ2-7; tentatively, D is TRBD2 (5 bases). The sample taken for sequencing was PBMCs or T cells enriched from blood (not recorded which). This TCR came from a woman under 40 who had recovered from COVID-19. CDR3 protein: CASSQREGPYEQYF. CDR3 nucleotides: TGTGCCAGCAGCCAACGGGAAGGCCCCTACGAGCAGTACTTC.